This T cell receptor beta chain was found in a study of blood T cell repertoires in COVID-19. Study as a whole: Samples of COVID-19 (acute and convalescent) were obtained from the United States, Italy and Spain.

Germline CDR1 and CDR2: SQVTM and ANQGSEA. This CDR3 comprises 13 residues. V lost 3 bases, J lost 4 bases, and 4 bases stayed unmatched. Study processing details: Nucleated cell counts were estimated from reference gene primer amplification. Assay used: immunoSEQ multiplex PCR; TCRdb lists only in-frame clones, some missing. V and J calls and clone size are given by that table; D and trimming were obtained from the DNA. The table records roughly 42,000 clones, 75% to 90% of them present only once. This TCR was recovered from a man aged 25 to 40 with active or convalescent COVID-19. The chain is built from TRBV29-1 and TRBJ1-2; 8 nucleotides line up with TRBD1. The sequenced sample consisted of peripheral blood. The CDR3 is CSVDDRGPYGYTF. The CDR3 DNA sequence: TGCAGCGTTGACGACAGGGGACCCTATGGCTACACCTTC.